This T cell receptor beta chain comes out of a study of shared clonotypes between healthy human individuals. Data came from immunoSEQ multiplex PCR; TCRdb stores just in-frame clones and leaves some out. The profile shows a few million clones, roughly nine tenths of them singletons. This CDR3 has 14 amino acids. Between the trimmed V and J ends, which lost 4 bases and 8 bases, there was a span of 15 bases. Germline CDR1 MGHRA, CDR2 YSYEKL. The genes are TRBV4-1 and TRBJ2-1; a possible D gene is TRBD2 (6 bases). Sequenced: naive CD4+ T cells sorted from blood. Subset here: CD45RA+ positively selected. The clonotype was recovered from a man between 18 and 35 years old in good health. The chain's CDR3 is CASSRLVRIDEQFF. In nucleotides, the CDR3 is TGCGCCAGCAGCCGACTAGTAAGAATCGATGAGCAGTTCTTC.